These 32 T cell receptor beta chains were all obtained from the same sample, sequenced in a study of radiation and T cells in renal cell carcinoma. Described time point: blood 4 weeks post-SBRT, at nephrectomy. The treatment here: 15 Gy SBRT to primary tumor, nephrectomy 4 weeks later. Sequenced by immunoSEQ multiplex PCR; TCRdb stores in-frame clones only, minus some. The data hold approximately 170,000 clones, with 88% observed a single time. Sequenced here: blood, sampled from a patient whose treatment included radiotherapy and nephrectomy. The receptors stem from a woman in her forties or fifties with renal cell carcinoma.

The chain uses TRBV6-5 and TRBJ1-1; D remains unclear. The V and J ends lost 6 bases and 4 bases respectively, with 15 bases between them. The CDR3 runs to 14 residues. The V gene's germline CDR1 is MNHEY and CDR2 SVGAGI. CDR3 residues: CASRRGEWGTEAFF. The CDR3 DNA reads TGTGCCAGCAGGCGCGGGGAATGGGGCACTGAAGCTTTCTTT.

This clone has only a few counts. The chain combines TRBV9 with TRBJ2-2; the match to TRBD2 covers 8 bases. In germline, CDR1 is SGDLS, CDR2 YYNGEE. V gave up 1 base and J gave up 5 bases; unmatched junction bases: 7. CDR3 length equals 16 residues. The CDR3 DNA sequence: TGTGCCAGCAGCGTATTAAGCGGGGGAGGAACCGGGGAGCTGTTTTTT. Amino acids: CASSVLSGGGTGELFF.

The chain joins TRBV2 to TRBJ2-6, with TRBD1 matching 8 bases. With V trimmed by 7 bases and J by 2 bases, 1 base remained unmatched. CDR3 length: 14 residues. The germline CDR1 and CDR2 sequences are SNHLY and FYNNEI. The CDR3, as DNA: TGTGCCAGCAAGGGACAGGCTGGGGCCAACGTCCTGACTTTC. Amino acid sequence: CASKGQAGANVLTF.

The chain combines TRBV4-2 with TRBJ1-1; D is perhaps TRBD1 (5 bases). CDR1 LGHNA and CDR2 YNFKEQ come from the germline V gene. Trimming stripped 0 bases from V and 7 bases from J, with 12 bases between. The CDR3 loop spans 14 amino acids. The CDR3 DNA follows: TGTGCCAGCAGCCAAGAATGGTCTGGGGGTGAAGCTTTCTTT. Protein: CASSQEWSGGEAFF.

In nucleotides, the CDR3 is TGTGCCAGCTCACCCGGTCGGGCTGGAGAGACCCAGTACTTC. Amino acid sequence: CASSPGRAGETQYF. The chain recombines TRBV18 with TRBJ2-5; D remains ambiguous. Trimming stripped 3 bases from V and 4 bases from J, with 12 bases between. CDR3 length: 14 residues. The germline V gene has CDR1 KGHSH and CDR2 LQKENI.

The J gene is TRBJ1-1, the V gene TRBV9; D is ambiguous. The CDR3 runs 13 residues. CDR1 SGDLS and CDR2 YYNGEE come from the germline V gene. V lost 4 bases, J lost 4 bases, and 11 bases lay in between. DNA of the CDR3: TGTGCCAGCAGCACACACACGGGCACTGAAGCTTTCTTT. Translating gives CASSTHTGTEAFF.

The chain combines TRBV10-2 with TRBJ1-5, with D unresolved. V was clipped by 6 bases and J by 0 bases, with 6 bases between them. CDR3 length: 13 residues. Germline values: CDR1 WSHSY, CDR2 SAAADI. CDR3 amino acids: CASRDGSNQPQHF. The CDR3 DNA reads TGCGCCAGCAGGGACGGTAGCAATCAGCCCCAGCATTTT.

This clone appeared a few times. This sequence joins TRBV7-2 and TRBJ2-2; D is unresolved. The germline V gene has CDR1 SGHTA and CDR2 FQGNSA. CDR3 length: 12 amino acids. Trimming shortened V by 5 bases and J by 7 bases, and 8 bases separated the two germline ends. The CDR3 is CASSGVLGELFF. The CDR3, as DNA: TGTGCCAGCAGCGGGGTTCTCGGGGAGCTGTTTTTT. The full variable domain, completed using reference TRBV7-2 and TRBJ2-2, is GAGVSQSPSNKVTEKGKDVELRCDPISGHTALYWYRQSLGQGLEFLIYFQGNSAPDKSGLPSDRFSAERTGGSVSTLTIQRTQQEDSAVYLCASSGVLGELFFGEGSRLTVL.

CDR3 sequence: CASSFRSSANEKLFF. DNA for the CDR3: TGTGCCAGCAGCTTCCGTAGTTCTGCTAATGAAAAACTGTTTTTT. The chain uses TRBV13 and TRBJ1-4; D is undetermined. Germline V CDR1 and CDR2: PRHDT, FYEKMQ (reference sequence). Trimming took 3 bases from V and 3 from J, leaving 11 bases between them. CDR3 length equals 15 residues.

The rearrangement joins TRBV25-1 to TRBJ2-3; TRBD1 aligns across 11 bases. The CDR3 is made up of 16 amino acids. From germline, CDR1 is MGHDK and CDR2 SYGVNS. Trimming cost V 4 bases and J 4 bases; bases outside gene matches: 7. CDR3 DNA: TGTGCCAGCAGTGGTGAAAGGGACAGGGGGTCAGATACGCAGTATTTT. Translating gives CASSGERDRGSDTQYF.

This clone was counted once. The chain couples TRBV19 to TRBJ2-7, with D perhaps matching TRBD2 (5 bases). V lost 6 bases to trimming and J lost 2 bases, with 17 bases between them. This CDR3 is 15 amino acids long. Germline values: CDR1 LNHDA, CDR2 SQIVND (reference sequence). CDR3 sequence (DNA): TGTGCCAGTAGCCTTACGCCCTTCGGGACCTACGAGCAGTACTTC. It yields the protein CASSLTPFGTYEQYF.

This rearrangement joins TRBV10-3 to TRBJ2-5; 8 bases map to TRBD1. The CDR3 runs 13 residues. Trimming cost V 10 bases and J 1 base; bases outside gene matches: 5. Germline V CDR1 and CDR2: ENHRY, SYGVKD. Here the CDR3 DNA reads TGTGCCACCGAGGACAGGGTCCAAGAGACCCAGTACTTC. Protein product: CATEDRVQETQYF.

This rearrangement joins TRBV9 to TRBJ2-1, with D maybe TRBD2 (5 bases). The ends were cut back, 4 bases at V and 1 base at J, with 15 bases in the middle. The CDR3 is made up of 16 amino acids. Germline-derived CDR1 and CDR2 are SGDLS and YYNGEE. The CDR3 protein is CASSPSGITSYNEQFF. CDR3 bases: TGTGCCAGCAGCCCCTCCGGGATAACATCCTACAATGAGCAGTTCTTC.

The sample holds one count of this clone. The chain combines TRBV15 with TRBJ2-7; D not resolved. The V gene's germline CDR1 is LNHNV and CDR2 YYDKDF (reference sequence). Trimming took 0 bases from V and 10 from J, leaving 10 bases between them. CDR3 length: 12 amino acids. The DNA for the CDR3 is TGTGCCACCAGCAGAGATAGGCTTATTCAGTACTTC. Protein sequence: CATSRDRLIQYF. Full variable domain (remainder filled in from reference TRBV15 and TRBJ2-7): DAMVIQNPRYQVTQFGKPVTLSCSQTLNHNVMYWYQQKSSQAPKLLFHYYDKDFNNEADTPDNFQSRRPNTSFCFLDIRSPGLGDTAMYLCATSRDRLIQYFGPGTRLTVT.

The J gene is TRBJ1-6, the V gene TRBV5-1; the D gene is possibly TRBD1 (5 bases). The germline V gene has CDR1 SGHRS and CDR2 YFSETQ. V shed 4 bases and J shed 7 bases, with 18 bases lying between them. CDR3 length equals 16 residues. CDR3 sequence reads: CASSETGTAPNSPLHF. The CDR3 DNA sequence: TGCGCCAGCAGCGAGACCGGGACGGCCCCCAATTCACCCCTCCACTTT.

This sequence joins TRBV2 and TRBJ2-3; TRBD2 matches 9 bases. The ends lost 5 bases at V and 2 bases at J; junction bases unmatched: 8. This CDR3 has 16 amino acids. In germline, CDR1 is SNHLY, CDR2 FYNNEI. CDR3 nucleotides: TGTGCCAGCAGTTCCCTAGCGGGGAGAAACACAGATACGCAGTATTTT. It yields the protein CASSSLAGRNTDTQYF.

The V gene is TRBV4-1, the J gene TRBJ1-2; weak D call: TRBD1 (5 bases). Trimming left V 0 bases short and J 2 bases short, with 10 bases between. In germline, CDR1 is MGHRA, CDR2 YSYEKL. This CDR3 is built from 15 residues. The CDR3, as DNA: TGCGCCAGCAGCCAAGACCCGGCAGGGAACTATGGCTACACCTTC. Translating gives CASSQDPAGNYGYTF.

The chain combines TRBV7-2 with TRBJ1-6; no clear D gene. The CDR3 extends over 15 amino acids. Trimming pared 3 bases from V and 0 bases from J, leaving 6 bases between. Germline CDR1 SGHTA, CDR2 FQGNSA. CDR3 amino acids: CASSLGSSYNSPLHF. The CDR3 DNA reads TGTGCCAGCAGCTTGGGCAGCTCCTATAATTCACCCCTCCACTTT.

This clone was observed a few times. CDR3 bases: TGTGCCAGTAAAGAGGAGGACACAGATACGCAGTATTTT. Translating gives CASKEEDTDTQYF. The chain carries TRBV19 and TRBJ2-3, with a possible D match to TRBD2 (5 bases). CDR3 size: 13 residues. The germline CDR1 and CDR2 sequences are LNHDA and SQIVND (reference sequence). With 7 bases removed from V and 2 bases from J, the gap between germline ends came to 10 bases.

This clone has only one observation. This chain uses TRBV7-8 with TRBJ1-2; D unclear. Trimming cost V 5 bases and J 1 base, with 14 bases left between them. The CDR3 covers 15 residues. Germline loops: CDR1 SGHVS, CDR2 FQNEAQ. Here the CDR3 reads CASSHYLAFNYGYTF. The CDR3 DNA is TGTGCCAGCAGCCACTACCTGGCATTTAACTATGGCTACACCTTC.

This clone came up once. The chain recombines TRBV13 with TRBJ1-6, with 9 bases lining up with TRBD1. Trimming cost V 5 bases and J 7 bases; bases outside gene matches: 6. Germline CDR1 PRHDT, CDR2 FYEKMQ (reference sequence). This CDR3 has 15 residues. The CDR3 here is CASSENRGPNSPLHF. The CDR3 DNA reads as TGTGCCAGCAGCGAAAACAGGGGGCCCAATTCACCCCTCCACTTT. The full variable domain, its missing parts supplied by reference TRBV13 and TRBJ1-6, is AAGVIQSPRHLIKEKRETATLKCYPIPRHDTVYWYQQGPGQDPQFLISFYEKMQSDKGSIPDRFSAQQFSDYHSELNMSSLELGDSALYFCASSENRGPNSPLHFGNGTRLTVT.

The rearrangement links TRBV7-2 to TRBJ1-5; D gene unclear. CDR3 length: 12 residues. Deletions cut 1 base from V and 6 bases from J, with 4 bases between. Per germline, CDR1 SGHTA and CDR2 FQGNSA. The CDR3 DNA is TGTGCCAGCAGCTTAGAGGGTCAGCCCCAGCATTTT. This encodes CASSLEGQPQHF.

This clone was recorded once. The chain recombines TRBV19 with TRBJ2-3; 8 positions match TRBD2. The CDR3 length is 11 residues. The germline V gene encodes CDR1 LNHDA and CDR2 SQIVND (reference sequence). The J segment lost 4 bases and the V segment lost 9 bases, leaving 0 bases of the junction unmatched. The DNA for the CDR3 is TGTGCCAGCGGGGGGGCAGATACGCAGTATTTT. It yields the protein CASGGADTQYF.

CDR3 DNA sequence: TGTGCCAGTACCGAACGGACGGCTGCTCACCGGGAGCTGTTTTTT. Residues: CASTERTAAHRELFF. The rearrangement joins TRBV19 to TRBJ2-2, with D unresolved. Trimming took off 7 bases at V and 9 bases at J, with 21 bases between the two ends. CDR1 is LNHDA, CDR2 SQIVND, per germline (reference sequence). The CDR3 loop spans 15 amino acids.

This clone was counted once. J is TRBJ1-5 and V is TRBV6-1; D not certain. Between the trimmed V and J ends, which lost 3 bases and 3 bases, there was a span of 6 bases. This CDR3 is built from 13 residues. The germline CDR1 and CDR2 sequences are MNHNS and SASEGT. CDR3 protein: CASSDTDNQPQHF. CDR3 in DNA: TGTGCCAGCAGTGACACGGACAATCAGCCCCAGCATTTT.

The DNA for the CDR3 is TGTGCCAGTGGAGTACCTGGGACGGCCTACAATGAGCAGTTCTTC. It codes for CASGVPGTAYNEQFF. The rearrangement links TRBV19 to TRBJ2-1; the D call may be TRBD1 or TRBD2 (5 bases each). Trimming removed 8 bases from V and 2 bases from J, with 16 bases in between. This CDR3 has 15 amino acids. Germline values: CDR1 LNHDA, CDR2 SQIVND (reference sequence).

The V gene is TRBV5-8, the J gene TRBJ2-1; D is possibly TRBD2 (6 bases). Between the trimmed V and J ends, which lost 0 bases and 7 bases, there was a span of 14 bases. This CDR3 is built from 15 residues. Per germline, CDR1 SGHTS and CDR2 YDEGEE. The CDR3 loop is CASSLDGGRDNEQFF. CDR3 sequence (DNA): TGTGCCAGCAGCTTGGACGGGGGAAGGGATAATGAGCAGTTCTTC.

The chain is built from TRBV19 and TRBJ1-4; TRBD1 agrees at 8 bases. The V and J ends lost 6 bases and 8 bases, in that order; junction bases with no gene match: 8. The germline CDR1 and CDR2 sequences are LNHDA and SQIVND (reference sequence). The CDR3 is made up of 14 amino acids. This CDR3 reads CASSKTGVGEKLFF. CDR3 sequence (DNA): TGTGCCAGTAGCAAGACAGGGGTCGGCGAAAAACTGTTTTTT.

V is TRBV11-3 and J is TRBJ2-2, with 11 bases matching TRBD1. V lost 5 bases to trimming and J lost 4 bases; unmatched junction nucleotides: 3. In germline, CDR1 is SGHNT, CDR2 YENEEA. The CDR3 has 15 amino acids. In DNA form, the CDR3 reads TGTGCCAGCAGCCCAGGGACAGGGGGCACCGGGGAGCTGTTTTTT. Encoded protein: CASSPGTGGTGELFF.

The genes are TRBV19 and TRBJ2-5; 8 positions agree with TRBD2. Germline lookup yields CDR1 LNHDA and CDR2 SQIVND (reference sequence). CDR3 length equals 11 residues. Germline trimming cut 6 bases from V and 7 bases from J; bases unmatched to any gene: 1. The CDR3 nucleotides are TGTGCCAGTAGCGGGGGGGCGACCCAGTACTTC. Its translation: CASSGGATQYF.

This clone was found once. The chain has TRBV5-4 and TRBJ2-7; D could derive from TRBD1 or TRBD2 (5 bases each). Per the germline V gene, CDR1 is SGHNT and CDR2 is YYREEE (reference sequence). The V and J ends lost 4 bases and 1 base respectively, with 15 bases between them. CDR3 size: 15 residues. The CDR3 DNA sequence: TGTGCCAGCAGCGCCCGGGACCGGGGATCCTACGAGCAGTACTTC. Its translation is CASSARDRGSYEQYF.

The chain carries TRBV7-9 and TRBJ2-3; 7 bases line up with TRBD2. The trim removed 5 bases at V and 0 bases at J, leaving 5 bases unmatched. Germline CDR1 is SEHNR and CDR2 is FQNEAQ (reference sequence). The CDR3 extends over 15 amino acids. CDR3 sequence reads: CASSQGLLSTDTQYF. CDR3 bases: TGTGCCAGCAGCCAGGGACTATTGAGCACAGATACGCAGTATTTT.